This TCR beta chain was profiled in a study of identifying expanded T cells in peripheral blood. CDR1 is LGHNA and CDR2 is YNFKEQ in the germline V gene. This CDR3 spans 15 amino acids. V lost 0 bases, J lost 4 bases, and 10 bases lay in between. Assay: immunoSEQ multiplex PCR; the TCRdb copy retains only in-frame clones and omits some. The data hold roughly 81,000 clones, with roughly 84% observed a single time. The receptor was derived from a person aged 18 to 75 in good health. The chain is built from TRBV4-2 and TRBJ2-1; no clear D. The sample consisted of blood. CDR3 bases: TGTGCCAGCAGCCAAGATCGAGAGGTTTACAATGAGCAGTTCTTC. This translates into CASSQDREVYNEQFF.